The clone carrying this T cell receptor (beta chain) was picked up many times. Its antigen is undetermined. Amplification targeted the TCR beta CDR3 regions, with RNA transcripts as the source material. First-round RT-PCR employed HTBI primers, with a second-round multiplex PCR after it. TCRdb re-called the multiplex PCR reads through MiXCR, storing one row per CDR3 protein. The sample has 560,000 or so distinct CDR3 sequences, just under 40% seen once; the top ten hold approximately 4.1%. The sample is drawn from a study of Graves' ophthalmopathy and Graves' hyperthyroidism. Study-wide points: Among thyroid clonotypes expanded above 0.001 frequency, most also appeared in blood. Stable hyperthyroidism and ophthalmopathy were told apart by a 13-signature model, which achieved around 90% sensitivity and roughly 80% specificity.

V dropped 0 bases and J dropped 1 base, with 10 bases sitting between them. The CDR3 runs to 15 residues. CDR1 is SGHRS and CDR2 is YFSETQ in the germline V gene. The chain combines TRBV5-1 with TRBJ1-1, with D possibly TRBD1 on 5 matching bases. This receptor was identified in an adult man with Graves' hyperthyroidism. Sequences were obtained from peripheral blood or thyroid tissue (not recorded which). The CDR3 nucleotides are TGCGCCAGCAGCTTGGGTGCAGGGACGAACACTGAAGCTTTCTTT. It encodes CASSLGAGTNTEAFF.